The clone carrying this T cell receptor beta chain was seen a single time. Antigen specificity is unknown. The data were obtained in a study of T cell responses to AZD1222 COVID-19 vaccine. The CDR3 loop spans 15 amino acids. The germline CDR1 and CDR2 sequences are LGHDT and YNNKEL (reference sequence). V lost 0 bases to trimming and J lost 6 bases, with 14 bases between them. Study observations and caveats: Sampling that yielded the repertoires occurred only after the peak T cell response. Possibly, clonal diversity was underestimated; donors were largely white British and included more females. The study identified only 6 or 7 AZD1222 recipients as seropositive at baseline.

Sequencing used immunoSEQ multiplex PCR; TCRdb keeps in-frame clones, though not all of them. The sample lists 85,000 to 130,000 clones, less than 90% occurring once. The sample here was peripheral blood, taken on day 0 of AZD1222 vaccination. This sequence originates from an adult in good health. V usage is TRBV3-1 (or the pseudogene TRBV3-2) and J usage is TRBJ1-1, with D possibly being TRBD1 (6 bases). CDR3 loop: CASSQDSLGGPEAFF. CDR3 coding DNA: TGTGCCAGCAGCCAAGACTCCTTGGGGGGGCCTGAAGCTTTCTTT.